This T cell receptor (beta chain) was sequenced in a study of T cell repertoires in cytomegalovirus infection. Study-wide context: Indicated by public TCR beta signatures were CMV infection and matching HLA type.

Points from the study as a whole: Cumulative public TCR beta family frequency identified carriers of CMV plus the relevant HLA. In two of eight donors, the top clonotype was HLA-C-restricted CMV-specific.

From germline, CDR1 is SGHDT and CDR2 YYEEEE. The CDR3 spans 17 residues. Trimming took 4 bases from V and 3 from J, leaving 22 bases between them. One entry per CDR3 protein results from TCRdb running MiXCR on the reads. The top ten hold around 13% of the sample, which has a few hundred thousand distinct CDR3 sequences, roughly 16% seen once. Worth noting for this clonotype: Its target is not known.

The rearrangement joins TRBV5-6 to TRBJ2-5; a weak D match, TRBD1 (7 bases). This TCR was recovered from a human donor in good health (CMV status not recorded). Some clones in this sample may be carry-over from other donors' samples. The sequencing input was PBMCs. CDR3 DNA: TGTGCCAGCAGCGCCGGCCCAGGGGGGAATGTAAAAGAGACCCAGTACTTC. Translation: CASSAGPGGNVKETQYF.